These 20 T cell receptor beta chains were sequenced from one sample in a study of early T cells in non-severe SARS-CoV-2 infection (dated by TCRdb to the early 2020s). Library prep was done by 5' RACE. The sequencing machine was a NextSeq 500. TCRdb handled the public reads itself, with Q25 trimming in fastp and clone calling in MiXCR, and kept productive beta chains. Rows merge per CDR3 protein into single entries with the most common DNA and genes. Present in this sample are roughly 88,000 distinct CDR3 sequences, 14% of which were seen just once. The top ten clonotypes cover 6.1% of the sample. Sequenced: whole blood. These receptor sequences come from an adult who was a healthcare worker with PCR-confirmed SARS-CoV-2 infection or an uninfected control (not recorded which).

The chain recombines TRBV29-1 with TRBJ1-1; maybe TRBD1 (6 bases). Germline loops: CDR1 SQVTM, CDR2 ANQGSEA. With 7 bases removed from V and 1 base from J, the gap between germline ends came to 10 bases. This CDR3 has 12 amino acids. The CDR3 bases are TGCAGCGGGGGGGGCAGGAACACTGAAGCTTTCTTT. Amino acid sequence: CSGGGRNTEAFF. The variable domain in full, completed from reference TRBV29-1 and TRBJ1-1, reads SAVISQKPSRDICQRGTSLTIQCQVDSQVTMMFWYRQQPGQSLTLIATANQGSEATYESGFVIDKFPISRPNLTFSTLTVSNMSPEDSSIYLCSGGGRNTEAFFGQGTRLTVV.

This clonotype was seen at least ten times. The rearrangement links TRBV7-9 to TRBJ2-5, with 7 bases aligning to TRBD1. The CDR3 has 15 amino acids. Germline assignment: CDR1 SEHNR and CDR2 FQNEAQ (reference sequence). The V segment lost 3 bases and the J segment 4 bases; nucleotides outside the gene matches: 8. Here the CDR3 reads CASSLPGTARETQYF. In nucleotides, the CDR3 is TGTGCCAGCAGCTTGCCTGGGACAGCTCGAGAGACCCAGTACTTC. The variable domain in full, completed from reference TRBV7-9 and TRBJ2-5, reads DTGVSQNPRHKITKRGQNVTFRCDPISEHNRLYWYRQTLGQGPEFLTYFQNEAQLEKSRLLSDRFSAERPKGSFSTLEIQRTEQGDSAMYLCASSLPGTARETQYFGPGTRLLVL.

This clonotype was counted many times. The chain links TRBV11-2 to TRBJ2-4; D gene uncertain. The V gene's germline CDR1 is SGHAT and CDR2 FQNNGV. Trimming left V 0 bases short and J 5 bases short, with 2 bases between. The CDR3 length is 12 residues. For the CDR3, the DNA is TGTGCCAGCAGCTTAGAGCAAAACATTCAGTACTTC. The encoded protein is CASSLEQNIQYF.

This clonotype was counted many times. The chain is built from TRBV12-3 or TRBV12-4 and TRBJ1-4; TRBD1 might be the D (5 bases). Trimming cost V 1 base and J 5 bases, with 8 bases left between them. This CDR3 has 14 amino acids. This CDR3 reads CASSLVTVNEKLFF. The CDR3 coding sequence is TGTGCCAGCAGTTTAGTGACAGTAAATGAAAAACTGTTTTTT.

The chain combines TRBV7-6 with TRBJ2-1; the D gene is possibly TRBD2 (6 bases). V gave up 2 bases and J gave up 5 bases, with 7 bases separating them. The CDR3 has 13 residues. Germline V gives CDR1 SGHVS, CDR2 FNYEAQ. CDR3 loop: CASSLWGDNEQFF. CDR3 nucleotides: TGTGCCAGCAGCTTATGGGGGGACAATGAGCAGTTCTTC.

The chain carries TRBV6-5 and TRBJ2-7; the match to TRBD1 covers 7 bases. With 7 bases clipped from V and 3 bases from J, the junction kept 6 bases outside the gene matches. Germline loops: CDR1 MNHEY, CDR2 SVGAGI. CDR3 size: 13 residues. The CDR3 DNA reads TGTGCCAGCACTAAGGGACAGTACTACGAGCAGTACTTC. This encodes CASTKGQYYEQYF.

The CDR3 spells CASSQGVGTVINEQFF. CDR3 DNA: TGCGCCAGCAGCCAAGGAGTTGGGACAGTGATCAATGAGCAGTTCTTC. The gene calls are TRBV4-3 and TRBJ2-1; 7 bases align to TRBD1. Trimming removed 1 base from V and 6 bases from J; junction bases left unmatched: 9. This CDR3 contains 16 residues. The germline gives CDR1 LGHNA, CDR2 YSLEER.

The V call is TRBV18, the J call TRBJ2-2; TRBD1 agrees at 9 bases. Germline CDR1 KGHSH, CDR2 LQKENI. J was trimmed by 3 bases and V by 3 bases; bases with no gene match: 5. The CDR3 covers 16 residues. The CDR3 coding sequence is TGTGCCAGCTCACCCACAGGGGGCGCGGACACCGGGGAGCTGTTTTTT. Its protein product is CASSPTGGADTGELFF. Together with reference TRBV18 and TRBJ2-2, the CDR3 gives the full variable domain: NAGVMQNPRHLVRRRGQEARLRCSPMKGHSHVYWYRQLPEEGLKFMVYLQKENIIDESGMPKERFSAEFPKEGPSILRIQQVVRGDSAAYFCASSPTGGADTGELFFGEGSRLTVL.

This clonotype was detected only a few times. V gene TRBV6-2 or TRBV6-3 combines with J gene TRBJ2-3; D unclear. The CDR3 is 15 amino acids. From germline, CDR1 is MNHEY and CDR2 SVGEGT. Trimming stripped 2 bases from V and 0 bases from J, with 9 bases between. CDR3 residues: CASSYGEGSTDTQYF. For the CDR3, the DNA is TGTGCCAGCAGTTACGGGGAAGGGAGCACAGATACGCAGTATTTT.

This rearrangement joins TRBV5-1 to TRBJ1-1, with D uncertain. Germline V CDR1 and CDR2: SGHRS, YFSETQ. V was trimmed by 4 bases and J by 4 bases, leaving 11 bases between them. This CDR3 comprises 13 residues. CDR3 sequence (DNA): TGCGCCAGCAGCCAGGAACGGCTCACTGAAGCTTTCTTT. This encodes CASSQERLTEAFF.

In its sample, this clonotype was seen a few times. The V and J genes are TRBV5-1 and TRBJ2-3; 13 positions agree with TRBD2. The CDR3 has 19 residues. J lost 3 bases, V lost 0 bases, and 10 bases had no gene match. CDR1 SGHRS and CDR2 YFSETQ come from the germline V gene. The CDR3 nucleotides are TGCGCCAGCAGCTTGGCGTTGACTAGCGGGGGGAAGACGACAGATACGCAGTATTTT. This gives the protein CASSLALTSGGKTTDTQYF.

This clonotype came up a few times. The genes are TRBV20-1 and TRBJ2-7; 11 bases are shared with TRBD1. V shed 3 bases and J 7 bases; nucleotides not matched to a gene: 5. This CDR3 is 13 amino acids long. Germline V CDR1 and CDR2: DFQATT, SNEGSKA (reference sequence). CDR3 sequence (DNA): TGCAGTGCTAGTGGACAGGGGGCGCGGGAGCAGTACTTC. Translation: CSASGQGAREQYF.

The V gene is TRBV5-1, the J gene TRBJ2-1; unclear D gene. V was cut by 5 bases and J by 0 bases, with 12 bases left in between. The V gene's germline CDR1 is SGHRS and CDR2 YFSETQ. The CDR3 loop spans 15 amino acids. CDR3 sequence reads: CASRPLPSSYNEQFF. The CDR3 DNA follows: TGCGCCAGCAGACCATTACCGAGCTCCTACAATGAGCAGTTCTTC.

The chain has TRBV2 and TRBJ1-6, with a tentative D call TRBD1 (5 bases). Trimming took 9 bases from V and 10 from J, leaving 13 bases between them. The CDR3 totals 12 residues. Germline-derived CDR1 and CDR2 are SNHLY and FYNNEI. CDR3 coding DNA: TGTGCCAGTACTCCGAGGGGCTCACCCCTCCACTTT. Its protein is CASTPRGSPLHF.

This clonotype was counted between two and nine times. The V gene is TRBV7-9, the J gene TRBJ2-7; 7 nucleotides match TRBD1. There are 15 residues in the CDR3. Per germline, CDR1 SEHNR and CDR2 FQNEAQ (reference sequence). V lost 5 bases and J lost 3; bases outside the gene matches: 10. CDR3 protein: CASSKRGREDYEQYF. CDR3 DNA sequence: TGTGCCAGCAGCAAGAGGGGGCGCGAAGACTACGAGCAGTACTTC.

The genes are TRBV28 and TRBJ2-3, with D perhaps matching TRBD1 or TRBD2 (5 bases each). CDR1 is MDHEN and CDR2 is SYDVKM in the germline V gene. The V end was cut by 7 bases, the J end by 4 bases, with 15 bases between. The CDR3 totals 14 residues. CDR3 region: CASIGNGGSDTQYF. CDR3 in DNA: TGTGCCAGCATCGGAAATGGGGGTTCAGATACGCAGTATTTT.

V usage is TRBV29-1 and J usage is TRBJ2-2; D possibly corresponds to TRBD1 (5 bases). CDR3 size: 11 residues. The germline CDR1 and CDR2 sequences are SQVTM and ANQGSEA. V lost 7 bases and J lost 7, with 10 bases in between. DNA of the CDR3: TGCAGCGCAAGGGGTGTCGGGGAGCTGTTTTTT. Encoded protein: CSARGVGELFF.

The chain joins TRBV6-2 or TRBV6-3 to TRBJ2-3; D is unresolved. V was cut by 2 bases and J by 3 bases, with 3 bases left in between. CDR3 length: 12 amino acids. Germline-derived CDR1 and CDR2 are MNHEY and SVGEGT. The CDR3 is CASSYLTDTQYF. CDR3 sequence (DNA): TGTGCCAGCAGTTACCTGACAGATACGCAGTATTTT.

The table lists this clonotype with a few counts. This chain links TRBV7-2 with TRBJ1-6; 7 bases match TRBD1. The CDR3 runs to 13 residues. Germline V gives CDR1 SGHTA, CDR2 FQGNSA. V lost 8 bases, J lost 10 bases, and 8 bases stayed unmatched. The CDR3 is CASAPQGRSPLHF. The CDR3 DNA sequence: TGTGCCAGCGCTCCACAGGGGCGGTCACCCCTCCACTTT.

This clonotype has at least ten counts. V gene TRBV7-9 combines with J gene TRBJ2-7; 10 bases align to TRBD1. The CDR3 length is 15 residues. CDR1 and CDR2 from the germline V gene are SEHNR and FQNEAQ (reference sequence). V gave up 1 base and J gave up 5 bases; unmatched junction bases: 5. The CDR3 region is CASSLGRTGGDEQYF. CDR3 nucleotides: TGTGCCAGCAGCTTAGGGAGGACAGGGGGTGACGAGCAGTACTTC.